A single sample is the source of the 30 T cell receptor beta chains below, sequenced in a study of T cells in Graves' hyperthyroidism and ophthalmopathy. It was RNA transcripts that yielded the amplified TCR beta CDR3 regions. The study used the HTBI primer set for a first-round RT-PCR of the TCR CDR3. TCRdb re-called the multiplex PCR reads through MiXCR, storing one row per CDR3 protein. The data contain roughly 660,000 distinct CDR3 sequences, 15% to 20% of them singletons. The source material was blood. The receptor set was obtained from a man between 50 and 59 years old with Graves' hyperthyroidism.

Ten or more counts support this clonotype. The chain links TRBV11-2 to TRBJ2-1; 7 bases match TRBD2. Germline CDR1 reads SGHAT; CDR2 reads FQNNGV. The V and J ends lost 5 bases and 4 bases, in that order; junction bases with no gene match: 11. This CDR3 contains 16 residues. DNA of the CDR3: TGTGCCAGCAGCGCAGGACTAGTTATCCATTACAATGAGCAGTTCTTC. It codes for CASSAGLVIHYNEQFF.

This clonotype turned up a few times. This sequence joins TRBV29-1 and TRBJ1-1; 11 nucleotides match TRBD1. The CDR3 is 15 amino acids. Germline CDR1 reads SQVTM; CDR2 reads ANQGSEA. Trimming cost V 7 bases and J 3 bases; bases outside gene matches: 10. The CDR3 protein is CSAMGQGVGHTEAFF. CDR3 DNA sequence: TGCAGCGCCATGGGACAGGGGGTTGGGCACACTGAAGCTTTCTTT.

This clonotype was observed a handful of times. This chain connects TRBV7-9 to TRBJ2-3, with TRBD2 as a possible D gene (7 bases). Germline V CDR1 and CDR2: SEHNR, FQNEAQ (reference sequence). Trimming stripped 2 bases from V and 2 bases from J, with 20 bases between. There are 18 residues in the CDR3. In nucleotides, the CDR3 is TGTGCCAGCAGCTTAAACCACGCCGTAGGGGGGGCCACAGATACGCAGTATTTT. It yields the protein CASSLNHAVGGATDTQYF.

This clonotype was recorded many times. As DNA, the CDR3 is TGTGCCAGCAGTTTGGGGACTAACTATGGCTACACCTTC. The encoded protein is CASSLGTNYGYTF. This chain connects TRBV27 to TRBJ1-2; the D is unclear. The CDR3 has 13 residues. Per germline, CDR1 MNHEY and CDR2 SMNVEV (reference sequence). Trimming pared 3 bases from V and 0 bases from J, leaving 5 bases between.

The J gene is TRBJ1-5, the V gene TRBV19; TRBD1 matches 7 bases. CDR3 size: 17 residues. Trimming removed 3 bases from V and 0 bases from J; junction bases left unmatched: 8. Looked up from germline, CDR1 is LNHDA and CDR2 is SQIVND (reference sequence). The CDR3 DNA sequence: TGTGCCAGTAGTATCTGGACAGGCAGGTATAGCAATCAGCCCCAGCATTTT. Protein product: CASSIWTGRYSNQPQHF.

This clonotype was recorded a few times. This chain links TRBV29-1 with TRBJ1-3; D is unresolved. The CDR3 extends over 13 amino acids. Germline V gives CDR1 SQVTM, CDR2 ANQGSEA. With 5 bases removed from V and 0 bases from J, the gap between germline ends came to 8 bases. The CDR3 region has the DNA TGCAGCGTTCAATTGAGCTCTGGAAACACCATATATTTT. This encodes CSVQLSSGNTIYF.

This chain joins TRBV9 and TRBJ1-1; a weak D match, TRBD1 (5 bases). Germline assignment: CDR1 SGDLS and CDR2 YYNGEE. The V end was cut by 0 bases, the J end by 1 base, with 10 bases between. The CDR3 loop spans 15 amino acids. The DNA of the CDR3 is TGTGCCAGCAGCGTAGACCGGCAGGGGAACACTGAAGCTTTCTTT. It specifies CASSVDRQGNTEAFF.

The chain combines TRBV15 with TRBJ2-5; D tentatively fits TRBD1 or TRBD2 (5 bases each). The CDR3 is 13 residues long. Trimming shortened V by 8 bases and J by 4 bases, and 14 bases separated the two germline ends. The V gene's germline CDR1 is LNHNV and CDR2 YYDKDF (reference sequence). CDR3 coding DNA: TGTGCCACCGCCGACTATGGGGGAGAGACCCAGTACTTC. It specifies CATADYGGETQYF.

This clonotype has at least ten counts. The chain combines TRBV7-9 with TRBJ2-5; D not certain. Germline CDR1 SEHNR, CDR2 FQNEAQ (reference sequence). The CDR3 is 13 residues long. Trimming removed 6 bases at V and 2 bases at J, with 10 bases between. For the CDR3, the DNA is TGTGCCAGCAGTTCTCCCAATCAAGAGACCCAGTACTTC. The encoded protein is CASSSPNQETQYF.

V is TRBV28 and J is TRBJ2-3; 13 nucleotides align to TRBD2. Trimming removed 6 bases from V and 3 bases from J; junction bases left unmatched: 6. Germline assignment: CDR1 MDHEN and CDR2 SYDVKM. The length of the CDR3 is 16 residues. In DNA, the CDR3 is TGTGCCAGCAGCATCTCGGGACTAGCGGGAACAGATACGCAGTATTTT. This translates into CASSISGLAGTDTQYF.

The chain employs TRBV25-1 and TRBJ2-7, with D unresolved. Germline assignment: CDR1 MGHDK and CDR2 SYGVNS. V shed 1 base and J shed 4 bases, with 11 bases lying between them. The CDR3 loop spans 14 amino acids. DNA of the CDR3: TGTGCCAGCAGTGAATCGAGCAGTTATTACGAGCAGTACTTC. It translates to CASSESSSYYEQYF.

This clonotype was seen at least ten times. This chain joins TRBV11-2 and TRBJ2-5; no reliable D call. The germline V and J ends were trimmed by 3 bases and 2 bases, with 13 bases remaining between them. Per the germline V gene, CDR1 is SGHAT and CDR2 is FQNNGV. This CDR3 contains 15 residues. The CDR3, as DNA: TGTGCCAGCAGCTTTGGTTTCTCAGTGCAAGAGACCCAGTACTTC. Translating gives CASSFGFSVQETQYF. Full variable domain (missing parts from reference TRBV11-2 and TRBJ2-5): EAGVAQSPRYKIIEKRQSVAFWCNPISGHATLYWYQQILGQGPKLLIQFQNNGVVDDSQLPKDRFSAERLKGVDSTLKIQPAKLEDSAVYLCASSFGFSVQETQYFGPGTRLLVL.

As concerns this clonotype: Being one base from a much bigger clone, this may be a read error. The rearrangement uses TRBV7-9 and TRBJ2-7; tentative D call: TRBD1 (5 bases). The length of the CDR3 is 14 residues. Germline CDR1 reads SEHNR; CDR2 reads FQNEAQ (reference sequence). This chain's CDR3 is CASSFEDISHEQYF. The CDR3 DNA follows: TGTGCCAGCAGCTTTGAGGACATCTCCCACGAGCAGTACTTC. The full variable domain, rest sourced from reference TRBV7-9 and TRBJ2-7, is DTGVSQNPRHKITKRGQNVTFRCDPISEHNRLYWYRQTLGQGPEFLTYFQNEAQLEKSRLLSDRFSAERPKGSFSTLEIQRTEQGDSAMYLCASSFEDISHEQYFGPGTRLTVT.

Comment on this clonotype: One end of the junction fails to match germline, which may point to a read error. The chain couples TRBV10-3 to TRBJ1-3, with a tentative D call TRBD1 (5 bases). The CDR3 is made up of 15 amino acids. CDR1 and CDR2 (germline): ENHRY, SYGVKD. The CDR3 DNA reads TGTGCCATCAGTGAAGACAGCTACTCTGGAAACACCACATATTTT. Amino acids: CAISEDSYSGNTTYF.

This chain connects TRBV15 to TRBJ2-5; 10 bases fit TRBD2. The ends lost 3 bases at V and 5 bases at J; junction bases unmatched: 12. CDR3 length: 17 residues. Looked up from germline, CDR1 is LNHNV and CDR2 is YYDKDF (reference sequence). The chain's CDR3 is CATSSSWRLAGVETQYF. The CDR3 region has the DNA TGTGCCACCAGCAGCTCATGGCGTCTAGCGGGAGTCGAGACCCAGTACTTC. The entire variable domain, with the rest obtained from reference TRBV15 and TRBJ2-5, is as follows: DAMVIQNPRYQVTQFGKPVTLSCSQTLNHNVMYWYQQKSSQAPKLLFHYYDKDFNNEADTPDNFQSRRPNTSFCFLDIRSPGLGDTAMYLCATSSSWRLAGVETQYFGPGTRLLVL.

The genes are TRBV5-1 and TRBJ2-5; 12 nucleotides line up with TRBD2. The CDR3 contains 16 residues. Trimming cost V 4 bases and J 2 bases; bases outside gene matches: 6. Germline V CDR1 and CDR2: SGHRS, YFSETQ. The CDR3 loop reads CASSPRLAGEQETQYF. Written as DNA, the CDR3 is TGCGCCAGCAGCCCAAGACTAGCGGGGGAACAAGAGACCCAGTACTTC.

This clonotype was recorded at least ten times. The CDR3 DNA follows: TGTGCCTTCATAAGTACAGGGTTTGGACGATTCGGTGAGCAGTTCTTC. Translated, it gives CAFISTGFGRFGEQFF. The rearrangement uses TRBV30 and TRBJ2-1, with a tentative D call TRBD1 (6 bases). Germline CDR1 and CDR2: GTSNPN and SVGIG (reference sequence). The CDR3 contains 16 residues. The V and J ends lost 7 bases and 9 bases respectively, with 28 bases between them.

This clonotype was seen a few times. V and J are TRBV28 and TRBJ2-1; 10 positions agree with TRBD1. The CDR3 runs to 14 residues. Looked up from germline, CDR1 is MDHEN and CDR2 is SYDVKM. With V trimmed by 3 bases and J by 10 bases, 6 bases remained unmatched. CDR3 loop: CASSFGDRGGEQFF. The CDR3 DNA follows: TGTGCCAGCAGTTTTGGGGACAGGGGAGGCGAGCAGTTCTTC. Based on the CDR3 plus reference TRBV28 and TRBJ2-1, the full variable domain is DVKVTQSSRYLVKRTGEKVFLECVQDMDHENMFWYRQDPGLGLRLIYFSYDVKMKEKGDIPEGYSVSREKKERFSLILESASTNQTSMYLCASSFGDRGGEQFFGPGTRLTVL.

At least ten counts were recorded for this clonotype. The chain carries TRBV12-5 and TRBJ2-1, with 9 bases fitting TRBD1. This CDR3 region has 15 residues. Unmatched junction bases numbered 8, after V lost 7 bases and J lost 4 bases. Germline V gene sequence: CDR1 LGHNT, CDR2 FRNRAP. The CDR3 DNA sequence: TGTGCTAGTGCCGACGGACAGGGGATATACAATGAGCAGTTCTTC. It translates to CASADGQGIYNEQFF.

This clonotype has ten or more counts. The chain has TRBV20-1 and TRBJ1-1; D is unclear. The CDR3 sequence is 11 residues long. Germline-derived CDR1 and CDR2 are DFQATT and SNEGSKA (reference sequence). Trimming cost V 7 bases and J 1 base, with 7 bases left between them. CDR3 sequence reads: CSVHPNTEAFF. The DNA of the CDR3 is TGCAGTGTCCACCCGAACACTGAAGCTTTCTTT.

This clonotype was seen more than once but under ten times. The CDR3 loop reads CASSLSKRQPQHF. Here the CDR3 DNA reads TGTGCCAGCAGTTTATCGAAGCGACAGCCCCAGCATTTT. The V gene is TRBV27, the J gene TRBJ1-5, with unresolved D. This CDR3 has 13 amino acids. Trimming cost V 0 bases and J 7 bases, with 7 bases left between them. CDR1 and CDR2 (germline): MNHEY, SMNVEV (reference sequence).

Ten or more counts support this clonotype. The chain couples TRBV7-8 to TRBJ2-2, with D unresolved. The CDR3 is made up of 14 amino acids. V was cut by 0 bases and J by 6 bases, with 8 bases left in between. Germline V gene data show CDR1 as SGHVS and CDR2 as FQNEAQ. CDR3 bases: TGTGCCAGCAGCTTAGCTCCGCTAGCCGGGGAGCTGTTTTTT. It is translated as CASSLAPLAGELFF.

This clonotype has only a few counts. The CDR3 here is CASSLAYGADTQYF. The CDR3 nucleotides are TGTGCCAGCAGCTTGGCCTATGGAGCAGATACGCAGTATTTT. V usage is TRBV5-5 and J usage is TRBJ2-3; D remains ambiguous. Germline lookup yields CDR1 SGHKS and CDR2 YYEKEE (reference sequence). This CDR3 has 14 residues. V shed 0 bases and J shed 4 bases, with 9 bases lying between them.

There are many counts of this clonotype. The CDR3 sequence: CASSLGPGNYGYTF. The DNA for the CDR3 is TGTGCCAGCAGCTTAGGACCGGGGAACTATGGCTACACCTTC. The V call is TRBV7-2, the J call TRBJ1-2, with no clear D. Germline CDR1 is SGHTA and CDR2 is FQGNSA. V lost 1 base and J lost 2, with 8 bases in between. This CDR3 contains 14 residues.

This clonotype was seen ten or more times. This chain links TRBV19 with TRBJ1-5; the match to TRBD1 covers 8 bases. Germline assignment: CDR1 LNHDA and CDR2 SQIVND (reference sequence). CDR3 length: 17 amino acids. V shed 3 bases, J shed 5 bases, and the junction held 12 bases outside the gene matches. The CDR3 loop reads CASSIIGTGRGDQPQHF. DNA of the CDR3: TGTGCCAGTAGTATTATAGGGACAGGACGAGGCGATCAGCCCCAGCATTTT.

This clonotype was picked up a small number of times. The chain uses TRBV28 and TRBJ2-2, with 7 bases aligning to TRBD2. CDR1 is MDHEN, CDR2 SYDVKM, per germline. The V segment lost 4 bases and the J segment 2 bases; nucleotides outside the gene matches: 16. This CDR3 has 19 amino acids. CDR3 region: CASSSPLGLAGVNTGELFF. The CDR3 region has the DNA TGTGCCAGCAGTTCCCCGTTAGGGTTGGCGGGAGTTAACACCGGGGAGCTGTTTTTT.

This clonotype was observed at least ten times. The chain links TRBV7-2 to TRBJ1-1, with D perhaps TRBD1 (6 bases). CDR3 length: 15 residues. CDR1 is SGHTA and CDR2 is FQGNSA in the germline V gene. Trimming took 5 bases from V and 2 from J, leaving 15 bases between them. CDR3 coding DNA: TGTGCCAGCAGCGAACCGACAGGATTTAACACTGAAGCTTTCTTT. It is translated as CASSEPTGFNTEAFF.

The chain recombines TRBV6-2 or TRBV6-3 with TRBJ2-2; D remains ambiguous. CDR3 length: 15 amino acids. Germline-derived CDR1 and CDR2 are MNHEY and SVGEGT. V was clipped by 2 bases and J by 4 bases, with 11 bases between them. CDR3 in amino acids: CASSYRLRGTGELFF. In DNA, the CDR3 is TGTGCCAGCAGTTACCGTCTTCGCGGCACCGGGGAGCTGTTTTTT.

This clonotype occurred many times. An end of the junction differs from the germline gene, which may be a read error. The CDR3 loop is CASRHYNTNNF. CDR3 DNA sequence: TGTGCCAGCAGGCATTATAATACTAACAACTTC. The chain couples TRBV12-3 or TRBV12-4 to TRBJ2-5; the D is unclear. The CDR3 covers 11 residues.

This clonotype was counted at least ten times. V usage is TRBV10-3 and J usage is TRBJ2-5; the D is unclear. Trimming shortened V by 0 bases and J by 5 bases, and 10 bases separated the two germline ends. Germline-derived CDR1 and CDR2 are ENHRY and SYGVKD. The CDR3 is 14 residues long. The CDR3 loop reads CAISESELSETQYF. The CDR3 DNA sequence: TGTGCCATCAGTGAGTCAGAGTTGTCGGAGACCCAGTACTTC.